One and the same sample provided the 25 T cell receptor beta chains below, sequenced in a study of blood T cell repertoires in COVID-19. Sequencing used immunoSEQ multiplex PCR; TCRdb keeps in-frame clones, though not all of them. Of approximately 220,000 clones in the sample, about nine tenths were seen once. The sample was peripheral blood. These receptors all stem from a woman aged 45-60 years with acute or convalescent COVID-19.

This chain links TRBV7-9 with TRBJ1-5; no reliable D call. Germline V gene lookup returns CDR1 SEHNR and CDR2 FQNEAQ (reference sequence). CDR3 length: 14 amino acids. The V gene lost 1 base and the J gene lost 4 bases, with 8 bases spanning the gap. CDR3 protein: CASSLESMNQPQHF. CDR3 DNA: TGTGCCAGCAGCTTAGAGAGTATGAATCAGCCCCAGCATTTT.

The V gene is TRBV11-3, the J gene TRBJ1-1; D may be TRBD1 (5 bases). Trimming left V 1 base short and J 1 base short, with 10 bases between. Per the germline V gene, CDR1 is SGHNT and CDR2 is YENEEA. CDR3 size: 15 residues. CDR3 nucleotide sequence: TGTGCCAGCAGCTTAGGTCAGGGTCGGAACACTGAAGCTTTCTTT. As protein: CASSLGQGRNTEAFF. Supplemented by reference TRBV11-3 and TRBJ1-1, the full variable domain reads EAGVVQSPRYKIIEKKQPVAFWCNPISGHNTLYWYLQNLGQGPELLIRYENEEAVDDSQLPKDRFSAERLKGVDSTLKIQPAELGDSAVYLCASSLGQGRNTEAFFGQGTRLTVV.

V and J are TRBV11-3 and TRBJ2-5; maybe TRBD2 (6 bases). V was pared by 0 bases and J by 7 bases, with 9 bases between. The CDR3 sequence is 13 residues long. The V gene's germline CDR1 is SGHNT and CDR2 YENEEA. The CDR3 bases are TGTGCCAGCAGCTTAGATGTGGGGGGGACCCAGTACTTC. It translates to CASSLDVGGTQYF.

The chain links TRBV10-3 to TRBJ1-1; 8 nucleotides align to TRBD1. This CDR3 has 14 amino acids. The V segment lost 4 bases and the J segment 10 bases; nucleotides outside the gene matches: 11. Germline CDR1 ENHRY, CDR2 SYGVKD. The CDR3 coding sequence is TGTGCCATCAGTGCCCAAGGACAGGGTGATATAGCTTTCTTT. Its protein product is CAISAQGQGDIAFF.

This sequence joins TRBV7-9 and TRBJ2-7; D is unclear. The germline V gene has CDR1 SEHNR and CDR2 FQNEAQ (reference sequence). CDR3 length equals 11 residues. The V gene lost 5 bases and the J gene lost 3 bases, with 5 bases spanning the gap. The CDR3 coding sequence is TGTGCCAGCAGCAGACTCTACGAGCAGTACTTC. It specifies CASSRLYEQYF. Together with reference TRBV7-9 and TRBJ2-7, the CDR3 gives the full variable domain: DTGVSQNPRHKITKRGQNVTFRCDPISEHNRLYWYRQTLGQGPEFLTYFQNEAQLEKSRLLSDRFSAERPKGSFSTLEIQRTEQGDSAMYLCASSRLYEQYFGPGTRLTVT.

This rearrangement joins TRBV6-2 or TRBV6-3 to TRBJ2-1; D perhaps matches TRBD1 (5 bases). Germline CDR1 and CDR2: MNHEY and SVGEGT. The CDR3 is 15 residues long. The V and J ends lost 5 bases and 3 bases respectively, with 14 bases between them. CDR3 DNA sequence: TGTGCCAGCAGTGTAACAGGCATTGACTACAATGAGCAGTTCTTC. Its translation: CASSVTGIDYNEQFF.

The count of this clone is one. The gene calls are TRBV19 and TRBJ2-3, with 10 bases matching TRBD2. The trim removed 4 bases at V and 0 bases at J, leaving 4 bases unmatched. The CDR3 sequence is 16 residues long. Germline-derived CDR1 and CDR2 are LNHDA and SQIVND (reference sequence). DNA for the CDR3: TGTGCCAGTAGTAGGGGACTAGCGATCAGCACAGATACGCAGTATTTT. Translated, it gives CASSRGLAISTDTQYF.

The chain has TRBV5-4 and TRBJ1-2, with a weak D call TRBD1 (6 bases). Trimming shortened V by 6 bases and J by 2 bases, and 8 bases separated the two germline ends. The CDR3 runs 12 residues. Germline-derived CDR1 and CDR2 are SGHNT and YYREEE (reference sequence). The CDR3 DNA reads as TGTGCCAGCACCCAGGGGAACTATGGCTACACCTTC. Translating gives CASTQGNYGYTF.

CDR3 DNA: TGTGCCAGTATCTCAGTGGAAAGAGGGCAGTTCTTC. It specifies CASISVERGQFF. J is TRBJ2-1 and V is TRBV19; D is unresolved. Germline CDR1 and CDR2: LNHDA and SQIVND (reference sequence). This CDR3 contains 12 residues. V was clipped by 7 bases and J by 12 bases, with 16 bases between them.

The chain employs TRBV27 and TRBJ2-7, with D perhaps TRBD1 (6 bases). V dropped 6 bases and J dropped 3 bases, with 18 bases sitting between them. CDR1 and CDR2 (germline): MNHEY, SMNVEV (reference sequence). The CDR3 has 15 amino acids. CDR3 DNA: TGTGCCAGCAGCTATCCGGGACAATCAATCTACGAGCAGTACTTC. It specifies CASSYPGQSIYEQYF.

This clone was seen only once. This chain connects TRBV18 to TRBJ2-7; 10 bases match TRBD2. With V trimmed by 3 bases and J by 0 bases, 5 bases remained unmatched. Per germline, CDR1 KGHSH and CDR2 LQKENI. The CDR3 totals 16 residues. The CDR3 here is CASSPLTSGASYEQYF. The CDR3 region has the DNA TGTGCCAGCTCACCCCTAACTAGCGGGGCCTCCTACGAGCAGTACTTC.

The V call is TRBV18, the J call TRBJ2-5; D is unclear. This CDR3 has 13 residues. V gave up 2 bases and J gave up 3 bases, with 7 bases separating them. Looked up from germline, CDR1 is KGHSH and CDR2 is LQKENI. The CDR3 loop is CASSPDWEETQYF. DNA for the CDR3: TGTGCCAGCTCACCAGACTGGGAAGAGACCCAGTACTTC.

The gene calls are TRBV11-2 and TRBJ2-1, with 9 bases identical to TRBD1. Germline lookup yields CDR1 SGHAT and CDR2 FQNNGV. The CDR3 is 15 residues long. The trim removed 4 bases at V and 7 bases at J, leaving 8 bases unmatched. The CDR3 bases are TGTGCCAGCAGCTCCGGGACAGGGACGTGGAATGAGCAGTTCTTC. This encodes CASSSGTGTWNEQFF.

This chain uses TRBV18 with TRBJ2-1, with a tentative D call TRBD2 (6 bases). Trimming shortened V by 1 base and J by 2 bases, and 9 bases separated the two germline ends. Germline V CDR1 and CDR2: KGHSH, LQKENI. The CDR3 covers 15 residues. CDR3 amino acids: CASSPLGRTYNEQFF. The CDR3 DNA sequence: TGTGCCAGCTCACCACTGGGGAGGACCTACAATGAGCAGTTCTTC.

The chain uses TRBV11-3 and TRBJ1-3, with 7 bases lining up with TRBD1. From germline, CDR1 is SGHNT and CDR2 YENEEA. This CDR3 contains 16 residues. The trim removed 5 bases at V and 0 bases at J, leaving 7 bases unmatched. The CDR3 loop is CASSPADRLSGNTIYF. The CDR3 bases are TGTGCCAGCAGCCCGGCGGACAGGCTCTCTGGAAACACCATATATTTT.

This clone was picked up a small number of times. The CDR3 bases are TGTGCCAGTGGTGGGGGAGGCCAGCCCCAGCATTTT. Encoded protein: CASGGGGQPQHF. This chain connects TRBV19 to TRBJ1-5, with D possibly matching TRBD1 (5 bases). This CDR3 is built from 12 residues. V gave up 8 bases and J gave up 7 bases, with 12 bases separating them. Germline CDR1 is LNHDA and CDR2 is SQIVND (reference sequence).

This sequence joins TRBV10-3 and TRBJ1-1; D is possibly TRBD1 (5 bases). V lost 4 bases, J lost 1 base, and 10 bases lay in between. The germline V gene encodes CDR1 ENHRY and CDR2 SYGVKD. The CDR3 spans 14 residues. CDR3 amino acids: CAISVSGQNTEAFF. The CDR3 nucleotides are TGTGCCATCAGTGTGTCCGGACAGAACACTGAAGCTTTCTTT.

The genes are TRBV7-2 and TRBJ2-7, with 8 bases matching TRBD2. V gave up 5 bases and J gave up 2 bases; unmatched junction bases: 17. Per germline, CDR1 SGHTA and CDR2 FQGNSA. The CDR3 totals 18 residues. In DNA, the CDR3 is TGTGCCAGCAGCGCCCACAGGACTAGCTCCACTACGACCTACGAGCAGTACTTC. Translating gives CASSAHRTSSTTTYEQYF.

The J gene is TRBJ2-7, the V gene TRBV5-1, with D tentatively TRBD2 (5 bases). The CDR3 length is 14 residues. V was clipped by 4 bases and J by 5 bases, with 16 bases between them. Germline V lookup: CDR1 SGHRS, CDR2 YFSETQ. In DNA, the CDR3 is TGCGCCAGCAGCACGGGGAGCCCTGGAGACGAGCAGTACTTC. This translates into CASSTGSPGDEQYF.

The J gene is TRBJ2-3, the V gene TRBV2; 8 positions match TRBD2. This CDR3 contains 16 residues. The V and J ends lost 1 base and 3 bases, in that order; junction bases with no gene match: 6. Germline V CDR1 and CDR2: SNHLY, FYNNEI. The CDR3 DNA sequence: TGTGCCAGCAGTGAAGGTAGCGGGACTGGAACAGATACGCAGTATTTT. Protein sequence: CASSEGSGTGTDTQYF.

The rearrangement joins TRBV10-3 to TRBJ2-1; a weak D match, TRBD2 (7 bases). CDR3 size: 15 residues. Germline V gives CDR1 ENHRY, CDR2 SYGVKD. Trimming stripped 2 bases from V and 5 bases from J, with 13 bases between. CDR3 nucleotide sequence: TGTGCCATCAGTGAGACGGGGGGCTCTCACAATGAGCAGTTCTTC. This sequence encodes CAISETGGSHNEQFF.

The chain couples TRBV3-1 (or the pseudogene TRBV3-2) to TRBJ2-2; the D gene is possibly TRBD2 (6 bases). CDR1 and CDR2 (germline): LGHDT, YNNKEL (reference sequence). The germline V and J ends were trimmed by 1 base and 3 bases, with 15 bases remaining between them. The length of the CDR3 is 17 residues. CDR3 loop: CASSQGSGHQYTGELFF. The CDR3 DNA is TGTGCCAGCAGCCAAGGAAGCGGGCACCAGTACACCGGGGAGCTGTTTTTT.

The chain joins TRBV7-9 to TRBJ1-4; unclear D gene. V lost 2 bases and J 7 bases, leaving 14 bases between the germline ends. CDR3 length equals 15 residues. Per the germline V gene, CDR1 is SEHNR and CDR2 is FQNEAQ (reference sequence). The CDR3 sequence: CASSLKEWGGEKLFF. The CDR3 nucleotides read TGTGCCAGCAGCTTAAAGGAGTGGGGAGGTGAAAAACTGTTTTTT.

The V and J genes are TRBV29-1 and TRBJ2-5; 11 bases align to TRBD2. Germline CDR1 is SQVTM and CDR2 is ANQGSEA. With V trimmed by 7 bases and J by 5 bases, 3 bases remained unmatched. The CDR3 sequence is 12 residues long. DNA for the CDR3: TGCAGCGCTGTAGCGGGGGGGGAGACCCAGTACTTC. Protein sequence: CSAVAGGETQYF.

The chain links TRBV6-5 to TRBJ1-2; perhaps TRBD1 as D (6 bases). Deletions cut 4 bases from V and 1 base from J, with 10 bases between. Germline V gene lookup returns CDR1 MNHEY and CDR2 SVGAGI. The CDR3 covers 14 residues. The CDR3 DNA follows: TGTGCCAGCAGTTCTGGACAGAGTAACTATGGCTACACCTTC. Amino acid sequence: CASSSGQSNYGYTF.